This entry is about one T cell receptor beta chain. Participant-reported clinical history was the basis for cohort assignment. Assay used: immunoSEQ multiplex PCR; TCRdb lists only in-frame clones, some missing. The table has approximately 300,000 clones, roughly 86% seen once; the top ten hold approximately 5.3%. The sample comes from a study of blood T cell repertoires in COVID-19. Whole-study context: The study drew acute and convalescent COVID-19 samples from the United States, Italy and Spain. The analysed material was cDNA or gDNA that came from T cells, B-cell-depleted T cells, or PBMCs.

The sequenced sample consisted of PBMCs or T cells enriched from blood (not recorded which). This clonotype was obtained from a woman in her 30s who had recovered from COVID-19.

The CDR3 DNA reads as TGCGCCAGCAGCTGGGCCCCAGGGGGCGAAGGCTACACCTTC. Translating it yields CASSWAPGGEGYTF. This chain uses TRBV5-1 with TRBJ1-2; TRBD1 aligns across 8 bases. V gave up 3 bases and J gave up 8 bases; unmatched junction bases: 9. CDR3 length equals 14 residues. Per the germline V gene, CDR1 is SGHRS and CDR2 is YFSETQ.